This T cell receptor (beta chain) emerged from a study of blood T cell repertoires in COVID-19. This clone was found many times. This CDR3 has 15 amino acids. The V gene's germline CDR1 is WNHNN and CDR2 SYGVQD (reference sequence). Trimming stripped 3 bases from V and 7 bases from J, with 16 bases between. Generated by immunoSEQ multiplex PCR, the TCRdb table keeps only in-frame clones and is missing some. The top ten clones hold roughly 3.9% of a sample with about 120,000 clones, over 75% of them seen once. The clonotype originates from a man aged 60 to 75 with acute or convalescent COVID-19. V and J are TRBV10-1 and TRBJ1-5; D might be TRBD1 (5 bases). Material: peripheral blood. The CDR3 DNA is TGCGCCAGCAGTGACAGGGTGGGCTTAAAACAGCCCCAGCATTTT. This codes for CASSDRVGLKQPQHF.